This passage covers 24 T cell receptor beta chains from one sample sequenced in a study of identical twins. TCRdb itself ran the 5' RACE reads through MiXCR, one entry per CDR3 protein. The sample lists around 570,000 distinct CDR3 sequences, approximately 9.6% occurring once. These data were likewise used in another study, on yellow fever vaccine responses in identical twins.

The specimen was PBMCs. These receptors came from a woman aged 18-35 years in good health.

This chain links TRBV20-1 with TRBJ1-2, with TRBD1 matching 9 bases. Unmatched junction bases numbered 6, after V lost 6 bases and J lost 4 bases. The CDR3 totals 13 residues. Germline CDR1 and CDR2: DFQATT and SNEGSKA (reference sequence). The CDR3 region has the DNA TGCAGTGCACTACTGACAGGGGGCTATGGCTACACCTTC. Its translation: CSALLTGGYGYTF.

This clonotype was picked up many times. In DNA form, the CDR3 reads TGTGCCACCAGCAGATCCCTGGACAGGGGTGCAGAGACCCAGTACTTC. It translates to CATSRSLDRGAETQYF. V and J are TRBV15 and TRBJ2-5, with TRBD1 identical over 9 bases. This CDR3 comprises 16 residues. V lost 2 bases to trimming and J lost 4 bases; unmatched junction nucleotides: 8. Germline V lookup: CDR1 LNHNV, CDR2 YYDKDF (reference sequence).

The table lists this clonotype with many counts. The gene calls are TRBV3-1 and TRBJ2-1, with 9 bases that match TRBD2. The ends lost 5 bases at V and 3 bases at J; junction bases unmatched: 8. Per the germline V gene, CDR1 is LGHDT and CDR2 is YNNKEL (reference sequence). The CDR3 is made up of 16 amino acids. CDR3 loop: CASSLPGLADYNEQFF. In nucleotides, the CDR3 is TGTGCCAGCAGCTTACCGGGACTAGCAGACTACAATGAGCAGTTCTTC.

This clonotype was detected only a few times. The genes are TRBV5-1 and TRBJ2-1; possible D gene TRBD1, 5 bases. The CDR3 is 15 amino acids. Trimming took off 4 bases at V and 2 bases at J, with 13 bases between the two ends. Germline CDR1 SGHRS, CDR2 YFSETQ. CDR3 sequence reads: CASSPFRVPYNEQFF. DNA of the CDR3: TGCGCCAGCAGCCCTTTCAGGGTTCCCTACAATGAGCAGTTCTTC. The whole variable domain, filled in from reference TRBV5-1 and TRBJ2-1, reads KAGVTQTPRYLIKTRGQQVTLSCSPISGHRSVSWYQQTPGQGLQFLFEYFSETQRNKGNFPGRFSGRQFSNSRSEMNVSTLELGDSALYLCASSPFRVPYNEQFFGPGTRLTVL.

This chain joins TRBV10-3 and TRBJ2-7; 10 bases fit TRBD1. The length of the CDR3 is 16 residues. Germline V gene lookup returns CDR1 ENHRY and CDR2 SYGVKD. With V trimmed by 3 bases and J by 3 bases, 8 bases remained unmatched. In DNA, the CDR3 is TGTGCCATCAGTGAACCCCCGGGACAGGGGCACTACGAGCAGTACTTC. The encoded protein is CAISEPPGQGHYEQYF.

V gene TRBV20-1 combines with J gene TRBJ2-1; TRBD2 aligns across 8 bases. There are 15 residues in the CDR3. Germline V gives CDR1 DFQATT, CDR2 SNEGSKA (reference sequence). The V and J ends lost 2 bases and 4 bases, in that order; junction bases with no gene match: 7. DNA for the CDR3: TGCAGTGCTAGACCCGGGAGGGCTAAGTACAATGAGCAGTTCTTC. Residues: CSARPGRAKYNEQFF.

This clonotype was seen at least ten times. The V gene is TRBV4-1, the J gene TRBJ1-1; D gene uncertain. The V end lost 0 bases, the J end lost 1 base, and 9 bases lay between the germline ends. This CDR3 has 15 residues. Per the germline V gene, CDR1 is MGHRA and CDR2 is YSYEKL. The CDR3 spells CASSQDGMGNTEAFF. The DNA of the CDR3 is TGCGCCAGCAGCCAAGATGGGATGGGGAACACTGAAGCTTTCTTT.

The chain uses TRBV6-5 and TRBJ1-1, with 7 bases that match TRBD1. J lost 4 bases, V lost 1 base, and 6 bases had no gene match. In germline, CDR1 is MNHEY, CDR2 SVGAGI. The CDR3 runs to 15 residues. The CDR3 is CASSYFSTGITEAFF. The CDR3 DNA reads TGTGCCAGCAGTTACTTTTCGACAGGGATCACTGAAGCTTTCTTT.

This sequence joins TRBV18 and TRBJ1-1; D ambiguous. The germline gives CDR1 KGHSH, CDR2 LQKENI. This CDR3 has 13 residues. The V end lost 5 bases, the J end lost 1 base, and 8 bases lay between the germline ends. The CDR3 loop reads CASSSTQNTEAFF. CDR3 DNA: TGTGCCAGCTCATCCACACAGAACACTGAAGCTTTCTTT.

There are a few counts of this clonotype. CDR3 nucleotides: TGTGCCAGCAGCCAAGATCTTAGGGTAACCCAGTACTTC. Residues: CASSQDLRVTQYF. The V gene is TRBV14, the J gene TRBJ2-5, with D unclear. CDR1 is SGHDN, CDR2 FVKESK, per germline. Trimming cost V 0 bases and J 8 bases, with 10 bases left between them. The CDR3 has 13 residues.

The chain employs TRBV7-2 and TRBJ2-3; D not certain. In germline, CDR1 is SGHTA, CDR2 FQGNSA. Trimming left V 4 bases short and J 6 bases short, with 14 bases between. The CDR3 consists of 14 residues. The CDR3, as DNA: TGTGCCAGCAGCTCCCCCGCCATACTTGATACGCAGTATTTT. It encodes CASSSPAILDTQYF.

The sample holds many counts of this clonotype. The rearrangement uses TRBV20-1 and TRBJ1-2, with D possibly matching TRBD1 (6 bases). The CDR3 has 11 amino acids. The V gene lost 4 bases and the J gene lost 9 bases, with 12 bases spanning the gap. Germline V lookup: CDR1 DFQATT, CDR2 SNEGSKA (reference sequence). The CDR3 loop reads CSATGTYSYTF. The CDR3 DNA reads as TGCAGTGCTACCGGGACATACAGCTACACCTTC.

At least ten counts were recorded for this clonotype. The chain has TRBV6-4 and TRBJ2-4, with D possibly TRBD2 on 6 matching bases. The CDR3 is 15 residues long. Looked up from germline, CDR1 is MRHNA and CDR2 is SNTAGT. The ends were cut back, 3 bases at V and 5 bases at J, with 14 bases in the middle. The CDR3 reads CASSDGVSGENIQYF. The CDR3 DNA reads TGTGCCAGCAGTGATGGGGTTAGCGGTGAAAACATTCAGTACTTC.

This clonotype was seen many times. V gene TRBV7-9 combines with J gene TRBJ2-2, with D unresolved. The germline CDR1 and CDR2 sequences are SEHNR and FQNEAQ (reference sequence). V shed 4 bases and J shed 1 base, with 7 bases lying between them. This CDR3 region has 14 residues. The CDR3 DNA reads TGTGCCAGCAGCTCCAGAGAGAACACCGGGGAGCTGTTTTTT. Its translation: CASSSRENTGELFF.

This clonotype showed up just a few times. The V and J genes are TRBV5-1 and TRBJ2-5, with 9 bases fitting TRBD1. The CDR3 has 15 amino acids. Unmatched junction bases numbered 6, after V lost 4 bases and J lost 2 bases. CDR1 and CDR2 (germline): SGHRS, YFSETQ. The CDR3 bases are TGCGCCAGCAGCCCCGGGACAGGGATTCAAGAGACCCAGTACTTC. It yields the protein CASSPGTGIQETQYF.

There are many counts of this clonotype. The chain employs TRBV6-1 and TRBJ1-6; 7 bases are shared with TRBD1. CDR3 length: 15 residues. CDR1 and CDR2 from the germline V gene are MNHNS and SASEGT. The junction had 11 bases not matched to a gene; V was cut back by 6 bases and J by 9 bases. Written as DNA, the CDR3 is TGTGCCAGCAGCCATGCCCCAAGACAGGGTTCACCCCTCCACTTT. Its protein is CASSHAPRQGSPLHF.

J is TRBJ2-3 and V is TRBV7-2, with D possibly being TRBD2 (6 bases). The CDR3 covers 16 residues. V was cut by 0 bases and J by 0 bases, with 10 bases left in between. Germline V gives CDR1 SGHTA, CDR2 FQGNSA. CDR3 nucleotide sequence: TGTGCCAGCAGCTTAGCCCGGGGGTCCAGCACAGATACGCAGTATTTT. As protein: CASSLARGSSTDTQYF.

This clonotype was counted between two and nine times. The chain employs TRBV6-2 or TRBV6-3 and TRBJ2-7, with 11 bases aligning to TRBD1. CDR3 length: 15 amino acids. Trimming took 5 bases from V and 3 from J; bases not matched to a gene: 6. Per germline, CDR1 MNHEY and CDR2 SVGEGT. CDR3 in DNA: TGTGCCAGCAGTCAACCGGGACAGGGGGTCTACGAGCAGTACTTC. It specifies CASSQPGQGVYEQYF.

CDR3 in DNA: TGTGCCAGCAGCTTAGGATTTTCTGGCCAGCACTACAATGAGCAGTTCTTC. Amino acid sequence: CASSLGFSGQHYNEQFF. J is TRBJ2-1 and V is TRBV7-9; D ambiguous. Looked up from germline, CDR1 is SEHNR and CDR2 is FQNEAQ (reference sequence). V lost 1 base, J lost 3 bases, and 16 bases lay in between. The CDR3 loop spans 17 amino acids.

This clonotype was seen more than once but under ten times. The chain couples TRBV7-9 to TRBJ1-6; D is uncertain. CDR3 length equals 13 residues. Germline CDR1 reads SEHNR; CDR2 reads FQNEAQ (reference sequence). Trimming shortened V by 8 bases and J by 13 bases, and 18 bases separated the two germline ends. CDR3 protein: CASLDAGQGPLHF. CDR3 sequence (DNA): TGTGCCAGCTTGGACGCCGGGCAAGGGCCCCTCCACTTT.

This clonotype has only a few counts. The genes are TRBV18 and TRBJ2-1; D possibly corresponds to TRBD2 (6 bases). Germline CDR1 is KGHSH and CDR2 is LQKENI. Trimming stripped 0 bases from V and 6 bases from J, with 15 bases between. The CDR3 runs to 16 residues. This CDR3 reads CASSPPGRTPFNEQFF. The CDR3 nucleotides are TGTGCCAGCTCACCACCGGGGAGGACGCCTTTCAATGAGCAGTTCTTC.

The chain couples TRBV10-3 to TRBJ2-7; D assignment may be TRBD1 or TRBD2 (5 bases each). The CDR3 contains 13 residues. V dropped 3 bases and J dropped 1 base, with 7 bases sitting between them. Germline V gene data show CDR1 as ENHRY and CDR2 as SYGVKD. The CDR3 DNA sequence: TGTGCCATCAGTGATGAGGGGTCCTACGAGCAGTACTTC. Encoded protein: CAISDEGSYEQYF.

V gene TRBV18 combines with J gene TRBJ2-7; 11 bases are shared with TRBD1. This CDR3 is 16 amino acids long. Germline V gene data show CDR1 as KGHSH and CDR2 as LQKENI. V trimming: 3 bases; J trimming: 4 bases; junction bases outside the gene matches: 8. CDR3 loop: CASSPGQGALGYEQYF. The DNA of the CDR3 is TGTGCCAGCTCACCCGGACAGGGGGCATTGGGTTACGAGCAGTACTTC.

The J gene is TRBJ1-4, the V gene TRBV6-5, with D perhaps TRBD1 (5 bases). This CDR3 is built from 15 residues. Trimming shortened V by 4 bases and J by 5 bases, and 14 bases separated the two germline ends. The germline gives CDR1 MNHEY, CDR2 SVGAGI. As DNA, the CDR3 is TGTGCCAGCAGTTCACCCCGGGACGCCAATGAAAAACTGTTTTTT. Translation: CASSSPRDANEKLFF.